The 8 T cell receptor beta chains presented below share a single source sample, sequenced in a study of blood T cells in healthy people across ages. Together with a sample-barcoded 5' primer, a J-beta primer mix was included in a second PCR lasting about 7 to 11 cycles. Via MiXCR, TCRdb re-called the 5' RACE reads, giving one row per CDR3 protein. The profile shows hundreds of thousands of distinct CDR3 sequences, more than 25% of them singletons. Sequenced material: blood. These receptors all stem from an elderly woman in good health.

The chain links TRBV9 to TRBJ1-4; unclear D gene. Trimming removed 0 bases from V and 8 bases from J, with 2 bases in between. The length of the CDR3 is 11 residues. CDR1 SGDLS and CDR2 YYNGEE come from the germline V gene. The DNA of the CDR3 is TGTGCCAGCAGCGTAGAGGAAAAACTGTTTTTT. This encodes CASSVEEKLFF.

This clonotype was observed many times. The V and J genes are TRBV6-5 and TRBJ2-5, with 9 nucleotides matching TRBD2. Per the germline V gene, CDR1 is MNHEY and CDR2 is SVGAGI. The CDR3 runs 15 residues. V shed 6 bases and J 4 bases; nucleotides not matched to a gene: 9. Here the CDR3 reads CASSPGLAFRETQYF. The CDR3 DNA reads as TGTGCCAGCAGCCCGGGACTAGCATTTCGAGAGACCCAGTACTTC.

The chain links TRBV7-2 to TRBJ2-3; D is perhaps TRBD1 (6 bases). The CDR3 has 15 amino acids. Trimming shortened V by 6 bases and J by 5 bases, and 18 bases separated the two germline ends. Germline V CDR1 and CDR2: SGHTA, FQGNSA. CDR3 residues: CASRLTISRGDTQYF. CDR3 bases: TGTGCCAGCAGGCTCACTATCTCCAGGGGAGATACGCAGTATTTT. The full variable domain, its missing parts supplied by reference TRBV7-2 and TRBJ2-3, is GAGVSQSPSNKVTEKGKDVELRCDPISGHTALYWYRQSLGQGLEFLIYFQGNSAPDKSGLPSDRFSAERTGGSVSTLTIQRTQQEDSAVYLCASRLTISRGDTQYFGPGTRLTVL.

In this sample, this clonotype turned up many times. The chain recombines TRBV7-8 with TRBJ1-2, with 8 bases fitting TRBD1. CDR3 length: 15 amino acids. CDR1 SGHVS and CDR2 FQNEAQ come from the germline V gene. The V segment lost 2 bases and the J segment 8 bases; nucleotides outside the gene matches: 10. The CDR3 region is CASSLPGQGKGGYTF. CDR3 coding DNA: TGTGCCAGCAGCTTACCTGGACAGGGAAAGGGCGGCTACACCTTC.

The chain recombines TRBV6-2 or TRBV6-3 with TRBJ1-6, with TRBD1 identical over 10 bases. CDR1 MNHEY and CDR2 SVGEGT come from the germline V gene. The CDR3 spans 15 residues. The V gene end was trimmed by 6 bases and the J gene end by 5 bases; junction bases not matched to a gene: 4. The CDR3 DNA reads as TGTGCCAGCAGGCGGACAGGGGGTAATAATTCACCCCTCCACTTT. Translation: CASRRTGGNNSPLHF.

This rearrangement joins TRBV7-8 to TRBJ2-3; 10 nucleotides match TRBD2. The CDR3 is 16 amino acids. CDR1 and CDR2 (germline): SGHVS, FQNEAQ. V was pared by 4 bases and J by 2 bases, with 6 bases of the junction left unmatched. CDR3 region: CASSYLAGVYTDTQYF. DNA of the CDR3: TGTGCCAGCAGCTACCTAGCGGGGGTATACACAGATACGCAGTATTTT.

A remark on this clonotype: A clone one base away is much larger, so this may be a read error. The V call is TRBV12-3 or TRBV12-4, the J call TRBJ2-5; no clear D. The CDR3 covers 13 residues. The V and J ends lost 6 bases and 5 bases respectively, with 13 bases between them. The CDR3 loop is CASRPGPGETQYF. The DNA of the CDR3 is TGTGCCAGCAGACCCGGGCCCGGGGAGACCCAGTACTTC.

This clonotype has a handful of counts. This chain connects TRBV20-1 to TRBJ2-1; 8 bases are shared with TRBD2. This CDR3 is built from 16 residues. J was trimmed by 5 bases and V by 0 bases; bases with no gene match: 9. Germline CDR1 is DFQATT and CDR2 is SNEGSKA (reference sequence). The CDR3 loop is CSARDAGLGDHNEQFF. In nucleotides, the CDR3 is TGCAGTGCTAGAGATGCGGGACTAGGGGACCACAATGAGCAGTTCTTC.